This TCR beta chain was recorded in a study of early T cells in non-severe SARS-CoV-2 infection. In the study overall: The input, bulk RNA from unsorted whole blood, was sequenced, and chains were unpaired. Regarding the study as a whole: Matching results from VDJdb favored anti-spike CD8 responses, leaving private and CD4 specificities undetected.

Concerning this clonotype itself: The target antigen is unknown.

TCRdb used MiXCR to reprocess the 5' RACE reads, holding one entry per CDR3 protein. Of approximately 100,000 distinct CDR3 sequences in the sample, less than 15% were seen once. This CDR3 has 15 residues. Between the trimmed V and J ends, which lost 0 bases and 7 bases, there was a span of 10 bases. Germline lookup yields CDR1 LGHNA and CDR2 YSLEER. The chain employs TRBV4-3 and TRBJ1-6, with D perhaps matching TRBD1 (5 bases). The TCR originated in an adult who was a healthcare worker with PCR-confirmed SARS-CoV-2 infection or an uninfected control (not recorded which). The sample consisted of whole blood. CDR3 in DNA: TGCGCCAGCAGCCAAGATGGGCAGGGAAATTCACCCCTCCACTTT. This sequence encodes CASSQDGQGNSPLHF.